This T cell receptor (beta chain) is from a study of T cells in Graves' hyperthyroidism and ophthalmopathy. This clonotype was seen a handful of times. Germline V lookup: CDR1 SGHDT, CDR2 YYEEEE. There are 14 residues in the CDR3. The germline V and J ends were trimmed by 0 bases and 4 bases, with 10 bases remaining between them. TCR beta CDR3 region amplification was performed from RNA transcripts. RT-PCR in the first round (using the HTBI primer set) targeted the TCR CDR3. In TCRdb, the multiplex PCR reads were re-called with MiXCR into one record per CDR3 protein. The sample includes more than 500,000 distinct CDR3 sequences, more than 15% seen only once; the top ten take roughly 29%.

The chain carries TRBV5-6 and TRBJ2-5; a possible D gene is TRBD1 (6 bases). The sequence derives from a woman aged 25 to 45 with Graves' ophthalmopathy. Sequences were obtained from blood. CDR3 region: CASSLVGTSETQYF. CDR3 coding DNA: TGTGCCAGCAGCTTGGTGGGGACATCAGAGACCCAGTACTTC.